The 8 T cell receptor beta chains given below trace back to one sample, sequenced in a study of technical replicates of blood from a handful of donors (dated by TCRdb to 2016 to 2017). Library preparation was by the immunoSEQ multiplex PCR assay. TCRdb re-hosts the immuneACCESS table, in-frame sequences only. Its copies lack some clones; in the studies checked, an unresolved V gene accounts for under half of them, and the cause for the rest is not known. The sample table lists 80,000 to 100,000 clones, roughly 96% of them with a count of one. Less than 0.45% of the sample rests with the top ten. Sequencing input: T cells isolated from PBMCs. These receptors were taken from a human donor in good health.

The chain links TRBV6-6 to TRBJ2-2; D remains unclear. The V end lost 6 bases, the J end lost 1 base, and 15 bases lay between the germline ends. Germline values: CDR1 MNHNY, CDR2 SVGAGI (reference sequence). CDR3 size: 16 residues. CDR3 in amino acids: CASSYSVGLNTGELFF. CDR3 coding DNA: TGTGCCAGCAGCTACAGCGTCGGCCTGAACACCGGGGAGCTGTTTTTT.

V gene TRBV5-1 combines with J gene TRBJ2-3, with 15 bases lining up with TRBD2. Germline V gives CDR1 SGHRS, CDR2 YFSETQ. V lost 7 bases, J lost 6 bases, and 6 bases stayed unmatched. The CDR3 runs 15 residues. CDR3 protein: CASPQGLAGGDTQYF. The CDR3 DNA sequence: TGCGCCAGCCCACAGGGACTAGCGGGAGGTGATACGCAGTATTTT.

The rearrangement uses TRBV5-4 and TRBJ2-5; the D gene is possibly TRBD1 (5 bases). The germline CDR1 and CDR2 sequences are SGHNT and YYREEE (reference sequence). V was shortened by 7 bases and J by 1 base, with 14 bases between the two germline ends. The CDR3 length is 14 residues. This CDR3 reads CASSARAAQETQYF. CDR3 DNA: TGTGCCAGCTCCGCCAGGGCGGCCCAAGAGACCCAGTACTTC.

The genes are TRBV7-2 and TRBJ2-1; D might be TRBD2 (5 bases). The CDR3 extends over 16 amino acids. Trimming took 7 bases from V and 6 from J, leaving 22 bases between them. Germline loops: CDR1 SGHTA, CDR2 FQGNSA. The CDR3 region has the DNA TGTGCCAGCACCTCCTATTTCCTCGGCGGGCTCAATGAGCAGTTCTTC. Translation gives CASTSYFLGGLNEQFF.

The chain joins TRBV7-9 to TRBJ2-7, with a tentative D call TRBD1 (5 bases). The length of the CDR3 is 13 residues. The germline CDR1 and CDR2 sequences are SEHNR and FQNEAQ (reference sequence). Trimming stripped 5 bases from V and 5 bases from J, with 13 bases between. The CDR3 protein is CASSEKGFHEQYF. The CDR3 DNA follows: TGTGCCAGCAGCGAAAAGGGGTTCCACGAGCAGTACTTC.

This chain links TRBV5-1 with TRBJ1-5; the match to TRBD1 covers 7 bases. CDR3 length equals 14 residues. Losses at the gene ends were 0 bases for V and 7 bases for J; bases not matched to a gene: 4. Germline CDR1 and CDR2: SGHRS and YFSETQ. The CDR3 protein is CASSLETGEQPQHF. The CDR3, as DNA: TGCGCCAGCAGCTTGGAAACAGGGGAACAGCCCCAGCATTTT.

This clone is a singleton in its sample. The rearrangement joins TRBV6-1 to TRBJ1-1, with 11 bases fitting TRBD1. CDR1 and CDR2 from the germline V gene are MNHNS and SASEGT. With 5 bases clipped from V and 4 bases from J, the junction kept 6 bases outside the gene matches. The CDR3 totals 15 residues. The CDR3, as DNA: TGTGCCAGCAGTATCCGGGACAGGGGGATCACTGAAGCTTTCTTT. It translates to CASSIRDRGITEAFF.

The chain links TRBV19 to TRBJ2-7; no reliable D call. This CDR3 is 13 amino acids long. Between the trimmed V and J ends, which lost 1 base and 3 bases, there was a span of 7 bases. CDR1 LNHDA and CDR2 SQIVND come from the germline V gene (reference sequence). The CDR3, as DNA: TGTGCCAGTAGTATAGGCAGGAACTACGAGCAGTACTTC. Translated, it gives CASSIGRNYEQYF.